This entry lists 32 T cell receptor beta chains sequenced from one sample in a study of blood T cell repertoires in COVID-19. TCRdb's table, derived via immunoSEQ multiplex PCR, lists solely in-frame clones and lacks some. The sample has more than 30,000 clones, roughly 90% seen once. Sequenced sample: peripheral blood. These receptors were collected from a woman aged 40 to 49 with active or convalescent COVID-19.

The CDR3 coding sequence is TGTGCCATCAGCGCGACAGGGGGCGCTGGAAACACCATATATTTT. This translates into CAISATGGAGNTIYF. The gene calls are TRBV10-3 and TRBJ1-3; 10 bases agree with TRBD1. V lost 6 bases and J lost 2; bases outside the gene matches: 4. Germline V gene sequence: CDR1 ENHRY, CDR2 SYGVKD. This CDR3 is built from 15 residues.

V gene TRBV21-1 combines with J gene TRBJ1-5; the DNA was not used to check the table's D call, TRBD1. TRBV21-1 is designated a pseudogene. CDR3 length: 23 amino acids. CDR3 bases: TGTGCCAGCAGCAAAAGCGGGACAGGGGGCGATCCGCGGTGGATTGTGGGCAATCAGCCCCAGCATTTT. Protein sequence: CASSKSGTGGDPRWIVGNQPQHF.

The rearrangement links TRBV4-1 to TRBJ2-1; 8 bases align to TRBD2. Germline CDR1 reads MGHRA; CDR2 reads YSYEKL. The CDR3 spans 17 residues. The junction had 6 bases not matched to a gene; V was cut back by 0 bases and J by 2 bases. This CDR3 reads CASSQEGTSGAYNEQFF. In DNA, the CDR3 is TGCGCCAGCAGCCAAGAAGGAACTAGCGGAGCCTACAATGAGCAGTTCTTC.

The V call is TRBV29-1, the J call TRBJ1-2, with a tentative D call TRBD1 (5 bases). The CDR3 totals 15 residues. Trimming removed 1 base at V and 5 bases at J, with 17 bases between. Germline CDR1 SQVTM, CDR2 ANQGSEA. CDR3 residues: CSVEGGGTEGYGYTF. Written as DNA, the CDR3 is TGCAGCGTTGAAGGGGGAGGGACCGAGGGGTATGGCTACACCTTC.

The rearrangement uses TRBV4-1 and TRBJ1-4; 7 nucleotides line up with TRBD1. The length of the CDR3 is 15 residues. Germline CDR1 and CDR2: MGHRA and YSYEKL. J lost 5 bases, V lost 2 bases, and 5 bases had no gene match. CDR3 residues: CASSQRGQSNEKLFF. The DNA of the CDR3 is TGCGCCAGCAGCCAAAGGGGACAGTCGAATGAAAAACTGTTTTTT.

The rearrangement links TRBV14 to TRBJ2-5, with a weak D call TRBD2 (6 bases). Germline CDR1 reads SGHDN; CDR2 reads FVKESK. V gave up 0 bases and J gave up 5 bases, with 13 bases separating them. The CDR3 runs 15 residues. CDR3 residues: CASSQDYGGGETQYF. The CDR3 DNA reads as TGTGCCAGCAGCCAAGACTATGGGGGAGGTGAGACCCAGTACTTC.

The chain carries TRBV27 and TRBJ2-1, with D tentatively TRBD1 (6 bases). This CDR3 region has 16 residues. The germline gives CDR1 MNHEY, CDR2 SMNVEV (reference sequence). V lost 2 bases and J 0 bases, leaving 11 bases between the germline ends. CDR3 sequence reads: CASSLQGQSSYNEQFF. The CDR3 nucleotides read TGTGCCAGCAGTTTACAGGGACAAAGCTCCTACAATGAGCAGTTCTTC.

The genes are TRBV6-5 and TRBJ1-2; 9 nucleotides line up with TRBD1. Germline lookup yields CDR1 MNHEY and CDR2 SVGAGI. V dropped 10 bases and J dropped 8; count of bases not matched to a gene: 11. The CDR3 runs 13 residues. The CDR3 sequence is CATTGGTREGYTF. The CDR3 nucleotides read TGTGCCACCACAGGGGGCACAAGGGAGGGCTACACCTTC.

This clone was counted between two and nine times. The V gene is TRBV18, the J gene TRBJ2-1; no definite D call. CDR3 length: 14 residues. Deletions cut 4 bases from V and 2 bases from J, with 9 bases between. The germline V gene encodes CDR1 KGHSH and CDR2 LQKENI. CDR3 sequence: CASSLAHPYNEQFF. The CDR3 DNA reads as TGTGCCAGCTCACTGGCACACCCCTACAATGAGCAGTTCTTC.

For the CDR3, the DNA is TGTGCCAGCAGTTTAGGAGGTCCCAACGTCCTGACTTTC. Translated: CASSLGGPNVLTF. The chain recombines TRBV12-3 or TRBV12-4 with TRBJ2-6, with D unclear. This CDR3 contains 13 residues. V shed 1 base and J shed 8 bases, with 6 bases lying between them.

V is TRBV30 and J is TRBJ2-3; TRBD2 matches 9 bases. CDR1 is GTSNPN and CDR2 is SVGIG in the germline V gene (reference sequence). The V gene end was trimmed by 4 bases and the J gene end by 3 bases; junction bases not matched to a gene: 8. CDR3 length: 15 residues. CDR3 in DNA: TGTGCCTGGAAAGTAGCGGGGGTGGGAACAGATACGCAGTATTTT. It yields the protein CAWKVAGVGTDTQYF.

A single count supports this clone. The junction and the germline gene differ at one end; a read error may be behind it. The V gene is TRBV7-7, the J gene TRBJ1-1; 8 bases fit TRBD1. This CDR3 is 15 amino acids long. Germline CDR1 is SSHAT and CDR2 is FNYEAQ (reference sequence). The CDR3 spells CASSPQGAGRTEAFF. DNA of the CDR3: TGTGCTAGCAGCCCCCAGGGGGCAGGGCGGACTGAAGCTTTCTTT.

This clone was found a few times. The chain carries TRBV28 and TRBJ1-2, with 8 positions matching TRBD1. There are 15 residues in the CDR3. Germline CDR1 reads MDHEN; CDR2 reads SYDVKM. V trimming: 5 bases; J trimming: 1 base; junction bases outside the gene matches: 6. DNA of the CDR3: TGTGCCAGCAGTGCCTCGACAGGGGTTAACTATGGCTACACCTTC. Protein product: CASSASTGVNYGYTF.

This clone was recorded a few times. The V and J genes are TRBV7-8 and TRBJ2-7, with D possibly being TRBD1 (6 bases). V lost 6 bases and J 2 bases, leaving 8 bases between the germline ends. Germline loops: CDR1 SGHVS, CDR2 FQNEAQ. CDR3 length: 12 amino acids. This chain's CDR3 is CASRQGAYEQYF. The CDR3 DNA reads as TGTGCCAGCAGACAGGGCGCCTACGAGCAGTACTTC.

Here the CDR3 DNA reads TGTGCCACCGAGGGTTCCCGACATGGAAACACCATATATTTT. This encodes CATEGSRHGNTIYF. The V and J genes are TRBV28 and TRBJ1-3; D not resolved. V was trimmed by 10 bases and J by 3 bases, leaving 16 bases between them. CDR1 is MDHEN, CDR2 SYDVKM, per germline. The CDR3 is made up of 14 amino acids.

The gene calls are TRBV5-6 and TRBJ1-2; D unresolved. Germline CDR1 is SGHDT and CDR2 is YYEEEE. Between the trimmed V and J ends, which lost 4 bases and 8 bases, there was a span of 21 bases. The CDR3 has 15 residues. The CDR3 region has the DNA TGTGCCAGCAGCATACGACAACGAAGAGGGTACGGCTACACCTTC. Protein product: CASSIRQRRGYGYTF.

V gene TRBV5-1 combines with J gene TRBJ1-1, with 9 nucleotides matching TRBD1. Germline-derived CDR1 and CDR2 are SGHRS and YFSETQ. This CDR3 comprises 15 residues. V lost 2 bases and J lost 5; bases outside the gene matches: 7. The CDR3 DNA reads TGCGCCAGCAGCTTTAAACAGGGGGCAGGGACTGAAGCTTTCTTT. Its translation: CASSFKQGAGTEAFF. Full variable domain (outside the CDR3, taken from reference TRBV5-1 and TRBJ1-1): KAGVTQTPRYLIKTRGQQVTLSCSPISGHRSVSWYQQTPGQGLQFLFEYFSETQRNKGNFPGRFSGRQFSNSRSEMNVSTLELGDSALYLCASSFKQGAGTEAFFGQGTRLTVV.

In DNA, the CDR3 is TGTGCCAGCAGCTTACGGGGGGGGCCCCACGAGCAGTACTTC. The encoded protein is CASSLRGGPHEQYF. The gene calls are TRBV7-3 and TRBJ2-7; 8 nucleotides align to TRBD2. CDR3 length: 14 amino acids. Germline trimming cut 2 bases from V and 5 bases from J; bases unmatched to any gene: 5. CDR1 and CDR2 from the germline V gene are SGHTA and FQGTGA. Together with reference TRBV7-3 and TRBJ2-7, the CDR3 gives the full variable domain: GAGVSQTPSNKVTEKGKYVELRCDPISGHTALYWYRQSLGQGPEFLIYFQGTGAADDSGLPNDRFFAVRPEGSVSTLKIQRTERGDSAVYLCASSLRGGPHEQYFGPGTRLTVT.

The V and J genes are TRBV18 and TRBJ1-1, with 8 nucleotides matching TRBD1. In germline, CDR1 is KGHSH, CDR2 LQKENI. This CDR3 has 15 residues. V was clipped by 6 bases and J by 2 bases; unmatched bases: 8. For the CDR3, the DNA is TGTGCCAGCTCCCGCCTGACAGGGGACAACACTGAAGCTTTCTTT. Amino acids: CASSRLTGDNTEAFF.

The chain carries TRBV27 and TRBJ2-5, with 13 bases identical to TRBD2. The germline gives CDR1 MNHEY, CDR2 SMNVEV (reference sequence). V trimming: 5 bases; J trimming: 2 bases; junction bases outside the gene matches: 14. The CDR3 length is 19 residues. CDR3 DNA: TGTGCCAGCAGTCATACCGGGACTAGCGGGACTCGGCCTCAAGAGACCCAGTACTTC. Protein product: CASSHTGTSGTRPQETQYF.

This chain joins TRBV7-6 and TRBJ2-3; 8 bases align to TRBD2. The CDR3 length is 19 residues. Germline CDR1 SGHVS, CDR2 FNYEAQ. V lost 5 bases, J lost 0 bases, and 16 bases stayed unmatched. The CDR3 coding sequence is TGTGCCAGCAGCCCCGAATTGCTAGCGGGTTCGACTAGCACAGATACGCAGTATTTT. It codes for CASSPELLAGSTSTDTQYF. The entire variable domain, with the rest obtained from reference TRBV7-6 and TRBJ2-3, is as follows: GAGVSQSPRYKVTKRGQDVALRCDPISGHVSLYWYRQALGQGPEFLTYFNYEAQQDKSGLPNDRFSAERPEGSISTLTIQRTEQRDSAMYRCASSPELLAGSTSTDTQYFGPGTRLTVL.

CDR3 sequence reads: CASSTSGTGAEKLFF. The CDR3 nucleotides are TGTGCCAGCAGCACATCCGGGACAGGGGCGGAAAAACTGTTTTTT. The chain recombines TRBV11-2 with TRBJ1-4, with TRBD1 identical over 10 bases. The J segment lost 8 bases and the V segment lost 5 bases, leaving 8 bases of the junction unmatched. The CDR3 runs to 15 residues. Germline V CDR1 and CDR2: SGHAT, FQNNGV.

The chain uses TRBV28 and TRBJ2-5, with 10 bases aligning to TRBD2. V lost 5 bases and J lost 5; bases outside the gene matches: 11. Germline values: CDR1 MDHEN, CDR2 SYDVKM. The CDR3 runs 16 residues. This chain's CDR3 is CASSPTLAGGGETQYF. The CDR3 nucleotides read TGTGCCAGCAGTCCGACGTTAGCGGGAGGAGGGGAGACCCAGTACTTC.

The V and J genes are TRBV5-1 and TRBJ1-1; D ambiguous. Germline V gives CDR1 SGHRS, CDR2 YFSETQ. The ends were cut back, 1 base at V and 2 bases at J, with 12 bases in the middle. The CDR3 has 15 residues. Written as DNA, the CDR3 is TGCGCCAGCAGCTTGACAGTCTCAGAAAACACTGAAGCTTTCTTT. This codes for CASSLTVSENTEAFF.

This chain links TRBV18 with TRBJ1-1; D perhaps matches TRBD1 (5 bases). CDR3 size: 14 residues. Germline V gene lookup returns CDR1 KGHSH and CDR2 LQKENI. V lost 8 bases and J 4 bases, leaving 17 bases between the germline ends. The CDR3 loop is CASHRGGDGTEAFF. The DNA for the CDR3 is TGTGCCAGCCACCGGGGGGGGGATGGCACTGAAGCTTTCTTT.

The gene calls are TRBV7-8 and TRBJ2-7, with 14 bases fitting TRBD2. CDR3 length: 16 amino acids. Germline V lookup: CDR1 SGHVS, CDR2 FQNEAQ. Trimming at V came to 5 bases and at J to 4 bases, leaving 7 bases not matched to a gene. The CDR3 reads CASSAGLAGVLYEQYF. The DNA for the CDR3 is TGTGCCAGCAGCGCGGGACTAGCGGGAGTCCTTTACGAGCAGTACTTC.

The chain recombines TRBV7-9 with TRBJ1-3, with TRBD1 as a possible D gene (5 bases). Between the trimmed V and J ends, which lost 5 bases and 0 bases, there was a span of 14 bases. The germline CDR1 and CDR2 sequences are SEHNR and FQNEAQ (reference sequence). The CDR3 is made up of 16 amino acids. CDR3 in DNA: TGTGCCAGCAGCCCACGACAGAGAACCTCTGGAAACACCATATATTTT. Encoded protein: CASSPRQRTSGNTIYF.

The chain joins TRBV15 to TRBJ2-1; D possibly corresponds to TRBD2 (6 bases). Germline V CDR1 and CDR2: LNHNV, YYDKDF (reference sequence). The CDR3 has 15 residues. Trimming left V 5 bases short and J 7 bases short, with 18 bases between. The CDR3 loop reads CATSQGTSAVNEQFF. CDR3 nucleotides: TGTGCCACCAGCCAAGGGACTTCTGCGGTAAATGAGCAGTTCTTC.

This chain uses TRBV9 with TRBJ1-6, with D perhaps TRBD1 (5 bases). V was cut by 3 bases and J by 11 bases, with 15 bases left in between. This CDR3 comprises 14 residues. Germline-derived CDR1 and CDR2 are SGDLS and YYNGEE. CDR3 in amino acids: CASSAGLHGAPLHF. As DNA, the CDR3 is TGTGCCAGCAGCGCGGGACTCCATGGGGCACCCCTCCACTTT.

The V gene is TRBV3-1 (or the pseudogene TRBV3-2), the J gene TRBJ2-4; TRBD2 might be the D (5 bases). CDR3 length equals 12 residues. Germline assignment: CDR1 LGHDT and CDR2 YNNKEL (reference sequence). V shed 1 base and J shed 9 bases, with 7 bases lying between them. CDR3: CASSQVAGIQYF. In nucleotides, the CDR3 is TGTGCCAGCAGCCAAGTGGCGGGCATTCAGTACTTC.

The chain carries TRBV9 and TRBJ1-4; TRBD1 matches 10 bases. This CDR3 is 16 amino acids long. Trimming cost V 4 bases and J 7 bases; bases outside gene matches: 10. Germline lookup yields CDR1 SGDLS and CDR2 YYNGEE. CDR3 nucleotides: TGTGCCAGCAGCCCGACCTCCGGGACAGGGGTTGAAAAACTGTTTTTT. Translation gives CASSPTSGTGVEKLFF.

This clone was recorded a few times. J is TRBJ2-5 and V is TRBV2; D perhaps matches TRBD2 (6 bases). Trimming stripped 7 bases from V and 5 bases from J, with 14 bases between. This CDR3 contains 13 residues. Germline V gene sequence: CDR1 SNHLY, CDR2 FYNNEI. CDR3 loop: CASKREGGETQYF. The CDR3 DNA reads as TGTGCCAGCAAACGGGAAGGAGGGGAGACCCAGTACTTC.